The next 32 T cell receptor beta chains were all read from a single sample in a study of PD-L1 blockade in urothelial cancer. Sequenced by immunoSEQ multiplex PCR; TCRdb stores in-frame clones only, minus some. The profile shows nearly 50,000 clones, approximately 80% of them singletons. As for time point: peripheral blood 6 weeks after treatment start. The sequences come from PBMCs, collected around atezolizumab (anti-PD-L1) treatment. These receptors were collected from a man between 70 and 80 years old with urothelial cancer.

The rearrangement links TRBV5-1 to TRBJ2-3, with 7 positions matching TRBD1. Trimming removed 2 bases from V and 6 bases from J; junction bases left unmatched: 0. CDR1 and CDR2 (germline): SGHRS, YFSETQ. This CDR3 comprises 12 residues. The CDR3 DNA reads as TGCGCCAGCAGCTTACAGGGGGATACGCAGTATTTT. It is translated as CASSLQGDTQYF.

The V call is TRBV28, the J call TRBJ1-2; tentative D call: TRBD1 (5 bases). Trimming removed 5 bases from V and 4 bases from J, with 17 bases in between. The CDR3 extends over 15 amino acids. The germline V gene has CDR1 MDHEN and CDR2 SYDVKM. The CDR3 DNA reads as TGTGCCAGCAGTCCCCGAGGACCCGGGGGCTATGGCTACACCTTC. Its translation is CASSPRGPGGYGYTF.

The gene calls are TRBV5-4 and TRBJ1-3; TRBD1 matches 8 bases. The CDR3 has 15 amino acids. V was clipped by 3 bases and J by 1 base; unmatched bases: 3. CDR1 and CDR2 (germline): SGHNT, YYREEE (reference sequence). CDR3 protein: CASSSNRGSGNTIYF. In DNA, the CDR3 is TGTGCCAGCAGCTCGAACAGGGGGTCTGGAAACACCATATATTTT.

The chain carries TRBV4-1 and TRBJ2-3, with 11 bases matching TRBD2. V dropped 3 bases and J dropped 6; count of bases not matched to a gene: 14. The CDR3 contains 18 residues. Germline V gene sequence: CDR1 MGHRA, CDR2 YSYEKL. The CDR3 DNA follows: TGCGCCAGCAGCCATCCCAAGCAACTAGCGGGAGAAACCGATACGCAGTATTTT. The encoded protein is CASSHPKQLAGETDTQYF.

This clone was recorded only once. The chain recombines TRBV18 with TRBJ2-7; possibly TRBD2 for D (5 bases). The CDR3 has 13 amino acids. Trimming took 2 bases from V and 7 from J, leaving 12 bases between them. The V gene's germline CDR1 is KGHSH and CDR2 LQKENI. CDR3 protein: CASSPSPSGEQYF. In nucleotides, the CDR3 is TGTGCCAGCTCACCAAGCCCCTCGGGAGAGCAGTACTTC.

In DNA, the CDR3 is TGTGCCAGTAGTTTGATGACAGGGTACAATGAGCAGTTCTTC. It yields the protein CASSLMTGYNEQFF. The J gene is TRBJ2-1, the V gene TRBV19; 7 nucleotides agree with TRBD1. Germline CDR1 LNHDA, CDR2 SQIVND (reference sequence). The V and J ends lost 5 bases and 4 bases, in that order; junction bases with no gene match: 5. This CDR3 comprises 14 residues.

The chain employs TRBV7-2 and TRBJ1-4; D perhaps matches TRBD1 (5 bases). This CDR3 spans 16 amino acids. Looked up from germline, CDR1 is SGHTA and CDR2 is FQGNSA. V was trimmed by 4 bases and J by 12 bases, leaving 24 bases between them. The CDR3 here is CASSSLVGQVARELFF. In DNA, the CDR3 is TGTGCCAGCAGCTCGTTGGTAGGGCAGGTAGCCAGGGAACTGTTTTTT.

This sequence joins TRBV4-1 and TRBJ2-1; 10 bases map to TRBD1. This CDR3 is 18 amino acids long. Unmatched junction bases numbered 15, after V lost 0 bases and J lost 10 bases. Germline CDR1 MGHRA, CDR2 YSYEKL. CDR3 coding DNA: TGCGCCAGCAGCCAAGATGCCCTTCCGGGACAGGGGAGAAAAGAGCAGTTCTTC. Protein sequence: CASSQDALPGQGRKEQFF.

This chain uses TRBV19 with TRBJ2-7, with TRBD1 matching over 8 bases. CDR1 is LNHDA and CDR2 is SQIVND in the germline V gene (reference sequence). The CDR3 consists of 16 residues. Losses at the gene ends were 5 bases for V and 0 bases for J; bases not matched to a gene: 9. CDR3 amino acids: CASSWGWDRSSYEQYF. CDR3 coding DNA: TGTGCCAGTAGTTGGGGTTGGGACAGGAGCTCCTACGAGCAGTACTTC.

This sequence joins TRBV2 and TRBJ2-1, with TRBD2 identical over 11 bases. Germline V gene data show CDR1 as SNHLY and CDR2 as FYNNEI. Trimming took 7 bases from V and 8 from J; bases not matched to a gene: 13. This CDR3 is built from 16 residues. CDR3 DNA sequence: TGTGCCAGCAAAGGTCCGAGGCTAGCGGGAGGCTATGAGCAGTTCTTC. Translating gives CASKGPRLAGGYEQFF.

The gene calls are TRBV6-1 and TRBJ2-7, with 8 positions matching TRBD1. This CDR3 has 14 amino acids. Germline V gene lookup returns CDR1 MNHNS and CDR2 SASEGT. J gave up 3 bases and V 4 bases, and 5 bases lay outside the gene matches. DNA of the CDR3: TGTGCCAGCAGTGGGGGAGGACAGGGCTACGAGCAGTACTTC. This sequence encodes CASSGGGQGYEQYF.

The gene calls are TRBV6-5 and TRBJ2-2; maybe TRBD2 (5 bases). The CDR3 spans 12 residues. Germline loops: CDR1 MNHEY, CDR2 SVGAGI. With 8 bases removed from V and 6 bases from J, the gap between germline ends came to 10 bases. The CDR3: CASPFGAGELFF. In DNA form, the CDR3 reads TGTGCCAGCCCCTTCGGGGCCGGGGAGCTGTTTTTT.

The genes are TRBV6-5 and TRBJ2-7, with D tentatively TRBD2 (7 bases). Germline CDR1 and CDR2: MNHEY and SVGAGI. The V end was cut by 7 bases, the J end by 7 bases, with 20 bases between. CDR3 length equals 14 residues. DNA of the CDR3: TGTGCCAGCATGGGGGGGGCGCCTTCGAGAGAGCAGTACTTC. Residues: CASMGGAPSREQYF.

The chain's CDR3 is CASSLDARPDTGELFF. CDR3 nucleotide sequence: TGTGCCAGCAGCTTGGACGCGAGGCCGGACACCGGGGAGCTGTTTTTT. This chain links TRBV5-6 with TRBJ2-2; no reliable D call. Per the germline V gene, CDR1 is SGHDT and CDR2 is YYEEEE. V shed 0 bases and J shed 3 bases, with 12 bases lying between them. The CDR3 contains 16 residues.

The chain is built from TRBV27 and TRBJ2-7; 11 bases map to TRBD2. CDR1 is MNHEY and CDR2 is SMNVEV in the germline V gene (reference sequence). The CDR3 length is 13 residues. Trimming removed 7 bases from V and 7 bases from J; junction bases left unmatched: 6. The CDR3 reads CASNRLAGREQYF. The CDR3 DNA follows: TGTGCCAGCAACAGACTAGCGGGAAGGGAGCAGTACTTC.

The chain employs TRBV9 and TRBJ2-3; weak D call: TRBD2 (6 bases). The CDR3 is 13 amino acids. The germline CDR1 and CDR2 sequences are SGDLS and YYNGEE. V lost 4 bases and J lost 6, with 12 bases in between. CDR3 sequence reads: CASSPPLADTQYF. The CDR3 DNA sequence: TGTGCCAGCAGCCCGCCCCTAGCGGATACGCAGTATTTT.

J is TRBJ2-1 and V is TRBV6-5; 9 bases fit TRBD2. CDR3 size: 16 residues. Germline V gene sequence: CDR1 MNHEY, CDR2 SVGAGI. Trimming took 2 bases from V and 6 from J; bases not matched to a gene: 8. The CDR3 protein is CASSYKPGLALNEQFF. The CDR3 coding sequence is TGTGCCAGCAGTTACAAACCGGGACTAGCACTCAATGAGCAGTTCTTC.

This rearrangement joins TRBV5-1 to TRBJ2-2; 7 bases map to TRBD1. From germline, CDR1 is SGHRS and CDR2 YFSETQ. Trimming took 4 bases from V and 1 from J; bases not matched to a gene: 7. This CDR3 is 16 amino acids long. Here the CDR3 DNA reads TGCGCCAGCAGCACCGACAGGGTGGAGAACACCGGGGAGCTGTTTTTT. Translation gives CASSTDRVENTGELFF.

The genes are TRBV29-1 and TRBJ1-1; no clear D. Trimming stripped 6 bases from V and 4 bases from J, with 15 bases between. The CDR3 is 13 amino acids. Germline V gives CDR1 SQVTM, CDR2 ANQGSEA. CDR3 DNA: TGCAGCGTCCTGCGGGAGTGGAGCACTGAAGCTTTCTTT. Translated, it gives CSVLREWSTEAFF.

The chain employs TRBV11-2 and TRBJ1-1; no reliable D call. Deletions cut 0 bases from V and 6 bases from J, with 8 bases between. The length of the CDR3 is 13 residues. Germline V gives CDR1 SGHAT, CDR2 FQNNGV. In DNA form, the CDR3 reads TGTGCCAGCAGCTTAGATGGGCAGGCTGAAGCTTTCTTT. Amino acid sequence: CASSLDGQAEAFF.

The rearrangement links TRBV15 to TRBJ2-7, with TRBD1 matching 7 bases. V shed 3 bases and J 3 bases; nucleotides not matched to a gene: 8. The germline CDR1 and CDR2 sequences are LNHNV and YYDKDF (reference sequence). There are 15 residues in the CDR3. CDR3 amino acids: CATSSEQGINYEQYF. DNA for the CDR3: TGTGCCACCAGCAGCGAACAGGGGATCAACTACGAGCAGTACTTC.

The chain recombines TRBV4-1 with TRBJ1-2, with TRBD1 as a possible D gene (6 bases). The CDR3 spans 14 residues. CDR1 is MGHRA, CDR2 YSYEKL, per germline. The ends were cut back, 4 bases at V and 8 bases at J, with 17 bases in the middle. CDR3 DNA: TGCGCCAGCAGCCTTAGCCGGGGGGGCGGGGGCTACACCTTC. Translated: CASSLSRGGGGYTF.

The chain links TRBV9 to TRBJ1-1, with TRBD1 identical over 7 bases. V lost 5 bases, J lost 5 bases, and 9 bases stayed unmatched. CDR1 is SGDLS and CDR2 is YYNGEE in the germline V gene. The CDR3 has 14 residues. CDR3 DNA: TGTGCCAGCAGTGGGACAGCAAGGGAGACTGAAGCTTTCTTT. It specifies CASSGTARETEAFF.

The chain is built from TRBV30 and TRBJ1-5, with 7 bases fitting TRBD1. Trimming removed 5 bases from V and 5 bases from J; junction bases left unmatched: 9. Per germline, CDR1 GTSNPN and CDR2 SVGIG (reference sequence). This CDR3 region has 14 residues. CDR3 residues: CAWATGSRHQPQHF. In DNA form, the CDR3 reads TGTGCCTGGGCGACAGGGTCGAGACATCAGCCCCAGCATTTT. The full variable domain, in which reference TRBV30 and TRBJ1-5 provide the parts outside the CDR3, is SQTIHQWPATLVQPVGSPLSLECTVEGTSNPNLYWYRQAAGRGLQLLFYSVGIGQISSEVPQNLSASRPQDRQFILSSKKLLLSDSGFYLCAWATGSRHQPQHFGDGTRLSIL.

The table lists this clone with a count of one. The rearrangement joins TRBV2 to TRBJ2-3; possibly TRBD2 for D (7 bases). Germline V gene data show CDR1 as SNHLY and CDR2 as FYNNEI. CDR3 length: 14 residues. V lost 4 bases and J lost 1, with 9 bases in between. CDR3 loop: CASSGGGGTDTQYF. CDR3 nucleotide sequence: TGTGCCAGCAGTGGGGGGGGCGGCACAGATACGCAGTATTTT.

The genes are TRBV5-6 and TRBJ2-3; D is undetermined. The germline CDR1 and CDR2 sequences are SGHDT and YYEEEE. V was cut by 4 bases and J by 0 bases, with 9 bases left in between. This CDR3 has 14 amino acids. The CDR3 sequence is CASSPTFSTDTQYF. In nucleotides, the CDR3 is TGTGCCAGCAGCCCTACCTTTAGCACAGATACGCAGTATTTT.

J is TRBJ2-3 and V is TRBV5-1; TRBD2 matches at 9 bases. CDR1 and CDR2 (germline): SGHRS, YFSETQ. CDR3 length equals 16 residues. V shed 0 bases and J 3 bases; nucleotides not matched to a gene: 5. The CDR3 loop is CASSLVAGVGTDTQYF. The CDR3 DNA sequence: TGCGCCAGCAGCTTGGTAGCGGGAGTAGGAACAGATACGCAGTATTTT.

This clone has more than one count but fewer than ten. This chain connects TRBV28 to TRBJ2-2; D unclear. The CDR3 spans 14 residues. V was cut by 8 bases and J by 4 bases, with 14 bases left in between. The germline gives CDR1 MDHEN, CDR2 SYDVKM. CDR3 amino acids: CASLNKPITGELFF. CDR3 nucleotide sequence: TGTGCCAGCCTCAACAAACCGATCACCGGGGAGCTGTTTTTT.

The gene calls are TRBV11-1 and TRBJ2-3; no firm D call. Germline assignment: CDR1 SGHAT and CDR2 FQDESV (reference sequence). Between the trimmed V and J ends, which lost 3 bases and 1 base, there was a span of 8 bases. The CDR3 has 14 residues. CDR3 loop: CASSFSQGTDTQYF. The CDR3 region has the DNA TGTGCCAGCAGCTTCAGTCAGGGCACAGATACGCAGTATTTT.

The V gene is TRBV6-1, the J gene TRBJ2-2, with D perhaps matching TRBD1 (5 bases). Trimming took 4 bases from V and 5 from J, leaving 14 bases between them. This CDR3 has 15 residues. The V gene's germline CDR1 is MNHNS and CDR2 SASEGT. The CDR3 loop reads CASSVLGPGTGELFF. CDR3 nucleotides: TGTGCCAGCAGTGTGCTGGGGCCCGGAACCGGGGAGCTGTTTTTT.

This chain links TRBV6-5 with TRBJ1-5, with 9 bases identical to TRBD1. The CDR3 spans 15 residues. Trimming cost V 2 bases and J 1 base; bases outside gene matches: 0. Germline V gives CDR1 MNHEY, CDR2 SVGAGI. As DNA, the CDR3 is TGTGCCAGCAGTTACGGGACAGGGAGCAATCAGCCCCAGCATTTT. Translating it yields CASSYGTGSNQPQHF.

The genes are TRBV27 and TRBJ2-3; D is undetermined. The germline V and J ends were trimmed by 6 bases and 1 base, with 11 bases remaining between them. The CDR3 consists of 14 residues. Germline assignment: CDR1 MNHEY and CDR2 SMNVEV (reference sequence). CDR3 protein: CASSRPAGTDTQYF. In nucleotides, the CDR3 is TGTGCCAGCAGCCGACCGGCGGGCACAGATACGCAGTATTTT.